Here is one T cell receptor (beta chain) with its context. This clonotype was recorded at least ten times. Its antigen has not been determined. It has no much larger one-base neighbor in the sample; base qualities were not kept. The receptor library was made with 5' RACE. This sample was sequenced with a NextSeq 500. To allow correction of PCR and sequencing errors, the TCR library protocol tagged every TCR cDNA molecule with a unique molecular identifier. In the original analysis: Decombinator tools were used for TCR identification, UMI-based error correction and CDR3 extraction. Expanded TCRs were defined as those above a frequency of 2 per 1,000, corresponding to the top 1% of the tumor frequency distribution. Renyi diversity was computed with the R vegan package after each repertoire had been subsampled 100 times to 5,000 TCRs. CDR3 similarity networks were constructed using string-kernel similarity of amino acid triplets, with links drawn between CDR3s whose pairwise similarity was above 0.82. TCRdb itself trimmed the public reads at Q25 with fastp, ran MiXCR and retained productive beta chains. Each CDR3 protein gets just one entry, which takes the most common genes and DNA from the rows behind it. TCRdb, not the original authors, processed these V and J calls. This sample is represented by around 14,000 distinct CDR3 sequences; more than 10% of them were singletons. Clones ranked in the top ten supply about 35% of the sample.

The data belong to a study of spatial heterogeneity in lung cancer (dated by TCRdb to the late 2010s). About the investigation overall: Beta-chain transcripts were consistently detected in greater numbers than alpha-chain transcripts, which likely reflects a higher abundance of beta-chain transcripts. In the raw uncorrected reads, each unique combination of TCR and UMI appeared more than ten times on average. In non-small cell lung cancer, the study quantitatively compared TCR alpha and beta repertoires across several tumor regions, matched nontumor lung, and blood. Nonsynonymous mutation counts, determined by whole-exome sequencing of tumor tissue, were related to TCR repertoire features. At surgery, about 210 tumor regions, 61 to 65 matched nontumor lung samples and about 56 PBMC samples were TCR-sequenced for both alpha and beta chains. Broad study findings and their caveats: Confirming at a functional level the hypothesis that regional TCRs recognize regional mutations was considered to require additional single-cell paired TCR alpha and beta sequencing. Ubiquitous expanded tumor TCRs were found in blood more often at tumor resection than at routine follow-up.

The sample's time point, from its label and the paper: sample taken at primary tumor resection. Whole RNA extracted from tumor and nontumor lung tissue, or from cryopreserved PBMC samples, was used for TCR sequencing without cell sorting. The donors were fewer than 90 patients from the lung TRACERx cohort who had early-stage, untreated non-small cell lung cancer. Only patients with enough RNA available from two or more tumor regions were chosen for TCR sequencing. Looking up the germline V gene (reference sequence) yields CDR1 GTSNPN and CDR2 SVGIG. Taken from cysteine to phenylalanine, the CDR3 has 14 residues. Of the read, only the CDR3 DNA is kept; its 42 bases are in frame from base 1. V and J lose 5 bases and 1 base, and a span of 11 bases separates them.

The origin of this receptor is a female donor with early-stage non-small cell lung cancer. The rearranged chain carries TRBV30 and TRBJ2-2; no D gene is confidently identified. Source: PBMCs, taken at surgery. The nucleotide sequence is TGTGCCTGGGCCTTACGTAGGAACACCGGGGAGCTGTTTTTT. It specifies CAWALRRNTGELFF.